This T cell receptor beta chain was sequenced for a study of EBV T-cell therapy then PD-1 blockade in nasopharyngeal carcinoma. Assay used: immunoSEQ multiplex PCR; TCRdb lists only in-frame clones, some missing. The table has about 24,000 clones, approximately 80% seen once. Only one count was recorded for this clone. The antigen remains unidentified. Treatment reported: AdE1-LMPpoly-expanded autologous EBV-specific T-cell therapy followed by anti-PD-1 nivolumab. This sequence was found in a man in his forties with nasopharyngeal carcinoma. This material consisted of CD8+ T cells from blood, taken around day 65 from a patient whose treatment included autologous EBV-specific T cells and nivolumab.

CDR3 sequence: CASSLPQGGGSYEQYF. The DNA for the CDR3 is TGTGCCAGCAGCTTACCCCAGGGGGGTGGCTCCTACGAGCAGTACTTC. The rearrangement links TRBV7-9 to TRBJ2-7; a possible D gene is TRBD1 (7 bases). Trimming removed 2 bases at V and 0 bases at J, with 14 bases between. From germline, CDR1 is SEHNR and CDR2 FQNEAQ (reference sequence). The CDR3 is 16 amino acids.